This T cell receptor (beta chain) was captured in a study of blood T cell repertoires in COVID-19. Study-wide background: T cells, B-cell-depleted T cells, or PBMCs supplied cDNA or gDNA.

Deletions cut 3 bases from V and 2 bases from J, with 7 bases between. CDR3 length equals 13 residues. In the original processing: Amplification of reference gene primers provided the estimated nucleated cell counts. Clones were read by immunoSEQ multiplex PCR, and TCRdb kept only the in-frame ones, dropping some. V and J calls and clone size are those listed in that table; D and trimming were worked out from the DNA. There are some 40,000 clones in the sample; 70% to 90% occur only once, and around 20% lies in the top ten. A word on this clone: Distinct nucleotide sequences in the sample also encode this CDR3.

The sequenced sample consisted of peripheral blood. The J gene is TRBJ2-5, the V gene TRBV12-3 or TRBV12-4; D uncertain. This TCR was recovered from a man between 65 and 85 years old with acute or convalescent COVID-19. The CDR3 loop reads CASSFGLQETQYF. The DNA for the CDR3 is TGTGCCAGCAGTTTCGGGTTACAAGAGACCCAGTACTTC.